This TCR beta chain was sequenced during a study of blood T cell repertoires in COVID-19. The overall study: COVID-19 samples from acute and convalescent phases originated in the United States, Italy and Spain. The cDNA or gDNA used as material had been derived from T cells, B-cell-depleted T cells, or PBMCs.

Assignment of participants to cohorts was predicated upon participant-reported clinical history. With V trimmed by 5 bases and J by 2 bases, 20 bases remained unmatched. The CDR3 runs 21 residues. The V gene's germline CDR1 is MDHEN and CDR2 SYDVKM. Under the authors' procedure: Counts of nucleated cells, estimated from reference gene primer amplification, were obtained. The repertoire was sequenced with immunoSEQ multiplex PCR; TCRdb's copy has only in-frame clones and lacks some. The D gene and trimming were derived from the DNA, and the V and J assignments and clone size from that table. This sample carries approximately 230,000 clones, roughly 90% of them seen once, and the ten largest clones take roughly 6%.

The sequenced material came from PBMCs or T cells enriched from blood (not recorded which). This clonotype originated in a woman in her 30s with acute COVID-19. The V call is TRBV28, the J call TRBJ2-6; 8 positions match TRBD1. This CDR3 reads CASSLGWFKGQGNPGANVLTF. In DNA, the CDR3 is TGTGCCAGCAGTCTTGGCTGGTTCAAAGGACAGGGAAACCCTGGGGCCAACGTCCTGACTTTC.